Listed below are T cell receptor beta chains from one sample, sequenced in a study of T cell responses to AZD1222 COVID-19 vaccine. Repertoires were generated with immunoSEQ multiplex PCR, while TCRdb's copy carries only in-frame clones and drops some. Of 90,000 to 150,000 clones in the sample, approximately 90% were seen once. The material sequenced was peripheral blood, taken on day 0 of AZD1222 vaccination. Every receptor here comes from an adult in good health. The CDR3 runs from the conserved cysteine through the conserved F or W. The order of the fields is clone size, V gene, J gene, D gene, CDR3 protein, CDR3 DNA. D genes are given only for firm matches. Some rows mark clone size as missing; the rest say once, few, many or name a class of expanded clone.

>once|TRBV28|TRBJ2-4|.
CASSSGQVLRAKNIQYF
TGTGCCAGCAGTTCCGGTCAGGTGCTTAGGGCCAAAAACATTCAGTACTTC
>.|TRBV28|TRBJ2-5|.
CASSLRGGPGETQYF
TGTGCCAGCAGTTTAAGGGGGGGCCCCGGGGAGACCCAGTACTTC
>.|TRBV5-4|TRBJ2-5|.
CASSLTQGGGETQYF
TGTGCCAGCAGCTTGACACAGGGAGGTGGAGAGACCCAGTACTTC
>.|TRBV6-5|TRBJ2-3|TRBD2
CASRHPGGDTQYF
TGTGCCAGCAGACATCCGGGGGGGGATACGCAGTATTTT
>.|TRBV14|TRBJ1-6|TRBD1
CASSPVDRGRNSPLHF
TGTGCCAGCAGCCCAGTGGACAGGGGCCGTAATTCACCCCTCCACTTT
>.|TRBV30|TRBJ1-2|TRBD1
CAWRNRGGIYGYTF
TGTGCCTGGAGAAACAGGGGGGGTATCTATGGCTACACCTTC
>.|TRBV9|TRBJ2-1|TRBD1
CASSDGQVYNEQFF
TGTGCCAGCAGCGACGGACAGGTTTACAATGAGCAGTTCTTC
>.|TRBV28|TRBJ2-6|TRBD2
CASSLLPSGGVSGANVLTF
TGTGCCAGCAGTTTACTTCCTAGCGGGGGAGTCTCTGGGGCCAACGTCCTGACTTTC
>.|TRBV19|TRBJ2-3|TRBD1
CASSSSGTGVRNTQYF
TGTGCCAGTAGTTCCTCCGGGACAGGGGTGAGAAATACGCAGTATTTT
>.|TRBV18|TRBJ1-2|.
CASSPPMGTGYGYTF
TGTGCCAGCTCACCACCTATGGGGACGGGCTATGGCTACACCTTC
>.|TRBV5-6|TRBJ2-5|.
CASSLTQETQYF
TGCGCCAGCAGCTTGACCCAAGAGACCCAGTACTTC
>.|TRBV10-1|TRBJ2-1|TRBD2
CASSVREGPGEQFF
TGCGCCAGCAGTGTGCGGGAGGGCCCTGGGGAGCAGTTCTTC
>.|TRBV6-4|TRBJ2-2|.
CASRGVRPGELFF
TGTGCCAGCCGCGGCGTTCGACCCGGGGAGCTGTTTTTT
>few|TRBV24-1|TRBJ2-2|TRBD1
CATKGAKTAGELFF
TGTGCCACCAAGGGGGCAAAAACCGCCGGGGAGCTGTTTTTT
>once|TRBV11-2|TRBJ2-7|TRBD1
CASSIDRGPYEQYF
TGTGCCAGCAGCATCGACAGGGGGCCCTACGAGCAGTACTTC
>.|TRBV10-3|TRBJ1-2|.
CAISGNGAAVGYTF
TGTGCCATCAGTGGGAACGGGGCGGCAGTTGGCTACACCTTC
>.|TRBV27|TRBJ1-2|.
CASSPRREGNYGYTF
TGTGCCAGCAGTCCCAGACGAGAAGGTAACTATGGCTACACCTTC